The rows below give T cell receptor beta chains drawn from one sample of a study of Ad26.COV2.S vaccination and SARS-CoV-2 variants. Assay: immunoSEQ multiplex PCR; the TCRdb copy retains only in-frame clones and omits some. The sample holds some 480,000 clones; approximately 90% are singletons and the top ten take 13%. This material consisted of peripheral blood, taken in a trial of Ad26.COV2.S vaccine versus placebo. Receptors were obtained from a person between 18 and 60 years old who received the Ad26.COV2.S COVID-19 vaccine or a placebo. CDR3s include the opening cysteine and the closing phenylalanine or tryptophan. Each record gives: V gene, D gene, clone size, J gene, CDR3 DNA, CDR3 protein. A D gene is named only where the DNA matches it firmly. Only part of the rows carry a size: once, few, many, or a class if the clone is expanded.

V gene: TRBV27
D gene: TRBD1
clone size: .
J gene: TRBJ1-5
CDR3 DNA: TGTGCCAGCAGTTCCGGGACAGGGAAAGAGTGGGCCCAGCATTTT
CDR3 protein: CASSSGTGKEWAQHF

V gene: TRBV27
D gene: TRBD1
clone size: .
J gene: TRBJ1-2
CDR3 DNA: TGTGCCAGCAGTTTCCTCACAGGGGAAGGCTACACCTTC
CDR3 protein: CASSFLTGEGYTF

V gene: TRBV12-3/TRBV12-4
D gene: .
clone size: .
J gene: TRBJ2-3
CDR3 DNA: TGTGCCAGCAGTCCCAACGGCGCAGATACGCAGTATTTT
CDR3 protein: CASSPNGADTQYF

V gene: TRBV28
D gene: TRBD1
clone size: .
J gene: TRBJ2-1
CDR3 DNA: TGTGCCAGCAGTTTAGTACAGGGGGCGGGTGAGCAGTTCTTC
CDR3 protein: CASSLVQGAGEQFF

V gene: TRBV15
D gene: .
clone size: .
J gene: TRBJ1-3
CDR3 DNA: TGTGCCACCAGCAGAGCCGGGGGGTCCTCTGGAAACACCATATATTTT
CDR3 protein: CATSRAGGSSGNTIYF

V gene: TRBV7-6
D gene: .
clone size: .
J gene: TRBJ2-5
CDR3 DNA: TGTGCCAGCCTCGGGACCCAGTACTTC
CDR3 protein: CASLGTQYF

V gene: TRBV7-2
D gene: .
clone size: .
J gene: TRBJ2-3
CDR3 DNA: TGTGCCAGCAGCTTAGACTTCGTTGGCGTCCAGCAGTATTTT
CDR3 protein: CASSLDFVGVQQYF

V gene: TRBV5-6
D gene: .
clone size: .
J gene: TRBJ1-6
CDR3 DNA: TGTGCCAGCAGCGGAAATAATTCACCCCTCCACTTT
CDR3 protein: CASSGNNSPLHF

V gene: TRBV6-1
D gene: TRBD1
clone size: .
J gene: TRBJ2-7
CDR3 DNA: TGTGCCAGCAGTGAACAGGGACAGGGGATGCACGAGCAGTACTTC
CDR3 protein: CASSEQGQGMHEQYF

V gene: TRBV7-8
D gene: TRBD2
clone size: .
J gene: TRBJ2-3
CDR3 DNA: TGTGCCAGCAGCTTAGGGGTAGTGGCTAGCGGGAGGGCGTATGGTAGGGATACGCAGTATTTT
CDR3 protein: CASSLGVVASGRAYGRDTQYF

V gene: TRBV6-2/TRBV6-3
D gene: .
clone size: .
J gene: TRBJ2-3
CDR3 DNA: TGTGCCAGCAGTTACTCAGATACGCAGTATTTT
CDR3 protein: CASSYSDTQYF

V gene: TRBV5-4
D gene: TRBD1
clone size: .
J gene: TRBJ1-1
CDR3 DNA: TGTGCCAGCAGCCCACAGGGGTCCACTGAAGCTTTCTTT
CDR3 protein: CASSPQGSTEAFF

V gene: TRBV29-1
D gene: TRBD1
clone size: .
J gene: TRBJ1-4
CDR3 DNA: TGCAGCGTCGCCGGGACAGGGCTCGGAAAACTGTTTTTT
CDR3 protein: CSVAGTGLGKLFF

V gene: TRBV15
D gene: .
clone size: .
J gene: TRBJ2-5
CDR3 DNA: TGTGCCACCAGCAGTAATGTGGGGGCCCAGTACTTC
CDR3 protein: CATSSNVGAQYF

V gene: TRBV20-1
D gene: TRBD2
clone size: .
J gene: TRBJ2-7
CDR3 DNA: TGCAGTGCTAGTCAGCCAGCGGGAGGGCCGTACGAGCAGTACTTC
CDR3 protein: CSASQPAGGPYEQYF

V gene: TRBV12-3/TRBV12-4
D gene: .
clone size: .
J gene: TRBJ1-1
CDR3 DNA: TGTGCCAGCAGTTTTGGACAGCCTGAAGCTTTCTTT
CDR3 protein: CASSFGQPEAFF

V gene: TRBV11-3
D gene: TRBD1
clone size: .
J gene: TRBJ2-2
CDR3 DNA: TGTGCCAGCAGCTTACAGGGACAGTTGTCCGGGGAGCTGTTTTTT
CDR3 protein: CASSLQGQLSGELFF

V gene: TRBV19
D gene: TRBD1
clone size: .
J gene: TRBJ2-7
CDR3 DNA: TGTGCCAGTGGACCTCAGGGGACAGGGTCGTACGAGCAGTACTTC
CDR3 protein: CASGPQGTGSYEQYF

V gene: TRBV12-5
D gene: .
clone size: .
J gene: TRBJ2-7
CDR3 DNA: TGTGCTAGTGGCTCCCAGGGGACCAACGAGCAGTACTTC
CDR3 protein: CASGSQGTNEQYF

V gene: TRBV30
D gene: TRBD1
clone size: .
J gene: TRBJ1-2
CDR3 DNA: TGTGCCTGGACCGCAGGGGGAGTCTATGGCTACACCTTC
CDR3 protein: CAWTAGGVYGYTF

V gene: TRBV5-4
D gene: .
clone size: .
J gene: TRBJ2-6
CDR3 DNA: TGTGCCAGCAGTTCCAGGTGGGCAGGGGCCTCCAGAGCTGGGGCCAACGTCCTGACTTTC
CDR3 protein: CASSSRWAGASRAGANVLTF

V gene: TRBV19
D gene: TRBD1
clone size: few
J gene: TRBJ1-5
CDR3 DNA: TGTGCCAGTAGTACAAACAGGGGATCAGGGAGCAATCAGCCCCAGCATTTT
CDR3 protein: CASSTNRGSGSNQPQHF

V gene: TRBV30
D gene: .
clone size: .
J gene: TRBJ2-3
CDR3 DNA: TGTGCCTGGAGTGTTGTAGATACGCAGTATTTT
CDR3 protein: CAWSVVDTQYF

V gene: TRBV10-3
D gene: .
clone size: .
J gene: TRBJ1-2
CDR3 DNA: TGTGCCATCAGTACTATGGGGGTTGGCTACACCTTC
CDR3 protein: CAISTMGVGYTF

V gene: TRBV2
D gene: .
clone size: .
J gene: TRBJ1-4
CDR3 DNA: TGTGCCAGCAGTGGGACAACGAATGAAAAACTGTTTTTT
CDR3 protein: CASSGTTNEKLFF

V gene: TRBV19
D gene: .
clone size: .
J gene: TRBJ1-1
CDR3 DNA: TGTGCCAGTAGTTCTTATATGGCACAGTCCACTGAAGCTTTCTTT
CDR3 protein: CASSSYMAQSTEAFF

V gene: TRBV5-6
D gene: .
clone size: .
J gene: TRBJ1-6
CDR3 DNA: TGTGCCAGCACCCTGGGGCCGACCCTAAATTCACCCCTCCACTTT
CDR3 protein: CASTLGPTLNSPLHF

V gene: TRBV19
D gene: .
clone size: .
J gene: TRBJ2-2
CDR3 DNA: TGTGCCAGTAGTAAGAGGTATGGGGCGGACTACACCGGGGAGCTGTTTTTT
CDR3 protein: CASSKRYGADYTGELFF

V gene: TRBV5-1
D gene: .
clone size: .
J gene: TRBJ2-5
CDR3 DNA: .
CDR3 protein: CASSFGGGIWYF

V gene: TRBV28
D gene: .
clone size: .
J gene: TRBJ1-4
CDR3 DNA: TGTGCCAGCAGTTTAAATGGTCCGGGGACTAATGAAAAACTGTTTTTT
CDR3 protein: CASSLNGPGTNEKLFF

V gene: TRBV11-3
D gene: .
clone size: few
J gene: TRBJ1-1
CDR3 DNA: TGTGCCAGCAGCCCCACCTCTGGGAGCGCTGAAGCTTTCTTT
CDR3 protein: CASSPTSGSAEAFF

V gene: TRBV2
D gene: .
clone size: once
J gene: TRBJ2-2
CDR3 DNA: TGTGCCAGCAGTGTAGGCTACACCGGGGAGCTGTTTTTT
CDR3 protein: CASSVGYTGELFF

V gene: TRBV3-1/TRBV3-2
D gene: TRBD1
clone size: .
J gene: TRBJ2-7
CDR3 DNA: TGTGCCAGCGCCTGGGCCCGGGACAGGGCCAACGAGCAGTACTTC
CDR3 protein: CASAWARDRANEQYF